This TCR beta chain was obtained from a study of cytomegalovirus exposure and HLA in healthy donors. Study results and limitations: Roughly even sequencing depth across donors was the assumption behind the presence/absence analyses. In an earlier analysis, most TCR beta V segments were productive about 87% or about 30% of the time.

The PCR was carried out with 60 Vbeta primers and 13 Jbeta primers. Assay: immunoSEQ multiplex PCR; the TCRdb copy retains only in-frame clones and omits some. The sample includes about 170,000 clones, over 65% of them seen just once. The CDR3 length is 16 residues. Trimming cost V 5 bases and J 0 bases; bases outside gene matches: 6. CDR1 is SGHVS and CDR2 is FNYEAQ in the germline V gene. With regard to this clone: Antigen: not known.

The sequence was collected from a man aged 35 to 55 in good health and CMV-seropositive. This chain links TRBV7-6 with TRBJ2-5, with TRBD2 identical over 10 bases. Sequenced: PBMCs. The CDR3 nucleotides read TGTGCCAGCAGCCCACAAGCGGGGGGGTACCAAGAGACCCAGTACTTC. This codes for CASSPQAGGYQETQYF.